The 9 T cell receptor beta chains given below trace back to one sample, sequenced in a study of T cell changes during pregnancy in multiple sclerosis. Profiling relied on immunoSEQ multiplex PCR, and the TCRdb table lists in-frame clones only, not all of them. Of about 28,000 clones in the sample, nearly 90% were seen once. The material was CD4+ T cells from peripheral blood mononuclear cells, obtained in the second trimester of pregnancy. These receptor sequences come from a female donor with multiple sclerosis, enrolled in a pregnancy study.

This CDR3 is CASSLAPQALNTEAFF. Here the CDR3 DNA reads TGCGCCAGCAGCTTGGCCCCCCAGGCCCTGAACACTGAAGCTTTCTTT. The genes are TRBV5-1 and TRBJ1-1; D unresolved. The CDR3 runs to 16 residues. With 0 bases removed from V and 0 bases from J, the gap between germline ends came to 12 bases. Per the germline V gene, CDR1 is SGHRS and CDR2 is YFSETQ. Full variable domain (missing parts from reference TRBV5-1 and TRBJ1-1): KAGVTQTPRYLIKTRGQQVTLSCSPISGHRSVSWYQQTPGQGLQFLFEYFSETQRNKGNFPGRFSGRQFSNSRSEMNVSTLELGDSALYLCASSLAPQALNTEAFFGQGTRLTVV.

This sequence joins TRBV18 and TRBJ1-1, with no clear D. In germline, CDR1 is KGHSH, CDR2 LQKENI. This CDR3 spans 13 amino acids. The V gene lost 6 bases and the J gene lost 6 bases, with 14 bases spanning the gap. The CDR3 region has the DNA TGTGCCAGCTCCCCGGATGACACAGCTGAAGCTTTCTTT. As protein: CASSPDDTAEAFF. Full variable domain (rest looked up from reference TRBV18 and TRBJ1-1): NAGVMQNPRHLVRRRGQEARLRCSPMKGHSHVYWYRQLPEEGLKFMVYLQKENIIDESGMPKERFSAEFPKEGPSILRIQQVVRGDSAAYFCASSPDDTAEAFFGQGTRLTVV.

The genes are TRBV7-2 and TRBJ1-6, with 8 bases that match TRBD1. Unmatched junction bases numbered 10, after V lost 5 bases and J lost 7 bases. The CDR3 runs 16 residues. The germline V gene encodes CDR1 SGHTA and CDR2 FQGNSA. The CDR3: CASSRRTGGTNSPLHF. CDR3 bases: TGTGCCAGCAGCCGGAGAACAGGGGGGACGAATTCACCCCTCCACTTT.

This clone appeared a single time. The chain combines TRBV9 with TRBJ1-2, with 9 bases aligning to TRBD1. V lost 4 bases to trimming and J lost 4 bases; unmatched junction nucleotides: 8. Germline CDR1 SGDLS, CDR2 YYNGEE. The CDR3 has 15 amino acids. The CDR3 region is CASSPPDRGGYGYTF. Written as DNA, the CDR3 is TGTGCCAGCAGCCCCCCGGACAGGGGAGGCTATGGCTACACCTTC.

V gene TRBV2 combines with J gene TRBJ2-7, with 9 bases aligning to TRBD1. Germline CDR1 reads SNHLY; CDR2 reads FYNNEI. V lost 6 bases to trimming and J lost 2 bases; unmatched junction nucleotides: 5. The CDR3 loop spans 14 amino acids. The CDR3 DNA follows: TGTGCCAGCAGAGGTGGGACAGGGCCCTACGAGCAGTACTTC. Translating gives CASRGGTGPYEQYF.

The chain carries TRBV6-5 and TRBJ2-3; 8 nucleotides agree with TRBD2. Germline-derived CDR1 and CDR2 are MNHEY and SVGAGI. With V trimmed by 0 bases and J by 4 bases, 6 bases remained unmatched. The CDR3 contains 16 residues. DNA of the CDR3: TGTGCCAGCAGTTACTCGACAGGCGGGGGGCCAGATACGCAGTATTTT. This translates into CASSYSTGGGPDTQYF.

In this sample, this clone turned up once. The rearrangement links TRBV4-3 to TRBJ2-5; 9 bases line up with TRBD1. The V segment lost 4 bases and the J segment 0 bases; nucleotides outside the gene matches: 9. The CDR3 runs to 17 residues. The germline gives CDR1 LGHNA, CDR2 YSLEER. CDR3 sequence: CASSLFRDRANQETQYF. CDR3 sequence (DNA): TGCGCCAGCAGCCTTTTCCGGGACAGGGCGAACCAAGAGACCCAGTACTTC.

This clone is a singleton in its sample. J is TRBJ1-1 and V is TRBV5-1, with 8 positions matching TRBD1. Germline loops: CDR1 SGHRS, CDR2 YFSETQ. The CDR3 is 13 amino acids. V lost 1 base, J lost 4 bases, and 0 bases stayed unmatched. The CDR3 spells CASSLTGGTEAFF. The CDR3 DNA sequence: TGCGCCAGCAGCTTGACAGGGGGCACTGAAGCTTTCTTT.

This sequence joins TRBV18 and TRBJ2-7, with D perhaps matching TRBD1 (6 bases). CDR1 and CDR2 from the germline V gene are KGHSH and LQKENI. Trimming took 3 bases from V and 6 from J, leaving 15 bases between them. The CDR3 is 14 residues long. The CDR3 loop is CASSPTRQGREQYF. The CDR3 nucleotides read TGTGCCAGCTCACCTACGCGGCAGGGGCGCGAGCAGTACTTC.